These 19 T cell receptor beta chains came from one sample sequenced in a study of spatial heterogeneity in lung cancer. TCRdb ran MiXCR on the 5' RACE reads and lists one entry per CDR3 protein. The sample records about 36,000 distinct CDR3 sequences, 6% to 9.5% being singletons. Sample time point: blood at routine non-recurrence follow-up after resection. The sample in question was PBMCs, obtained at follow-up. The receptor set was obtained from a male donor with early-stage non-small cell lung cancer.

This clonotype has a count of ten or more. V and J are TRBV5-1 and TRBJ1-1; D is perhaps TRBD1 (6 bases). Germline V CDR1 and CDR2: SGHRS, YFSETQ. With 0 bases removed from V and 8 bases from J, the gap between germline ends came to 17 bases. This CDR3 comprises 15 residues. The CDR3 sequence is CASSLGPPGQGEAFF. CDR3 sequence (DNA): TGCGCCAGCAGCTTGGGACCTCCGGGACAAGGGGAAGCTTTCTTT. Together with reference TRBV5-1 and TRBJ1-1, the CDR3 gives the full variable domain: KAGVTQTPRYLIKTRGQQVTLSCSPISGHRSVSWYQQTPGQGLQFLFEYFSETQRNKGNFPGRFSGRQFSNSRSEMNVSTLELGDSALYLCASSLGPPGQGEAFFGQGTRLTVV.

The sample holds many counts of this clonotype. J is TRBJ2-7 and V is TRBV28; the D gene is possibly TRBD1 (5 bases). This CDR3 is built from 14 residues. Trimming shortened V by 4 bases and J by 0 bases, and 10 bases separated the two germline ends. CDR1 is MDHEN, CDR2 SYDVKM, per germline. CDR3 bases: TGTGCCAGCAGTTCCCGACAGTACTCCTACGAGCAGTACTTC. This translates into CASSSRQYSYEQYF.

In its sample, this clonotype was seen many times. The genes are TRBV29-1 and TRBJ1-1; unclear D gene. Trimming cost V 8 bases and J 0 bases, with 10 bases left between them. This CDR3 spans 12 amino acids. Germline CDR1 reads SQVTM; CDR2 reads ANQGSEA. The CDR3 DNA is TGCAGCTACGAGGGTATGAACACTGAAGCTTTCTTT. This sequence encodes CSYEGMNTEAFF.

This clonotype was counted ten times or more. The chain has TRBV5-1 and TRBJ2-1; 7 bases align to TRBD2. The CDR3 has 15 residues. Germline values: CDR1 SGHRS, CDR2 YFSETQ. With 0 bases clipped from V and 4 bases from J, the junction kept 4 bases outside the gene matches. This chain's CDR3 is CASSLDRGEYNEQFF. Here the CDR3 DNA reads TGCGCCAGCAGCTTGGACCGGGGGGAGTACAATGAGCAGTTCTTC.

Ten or more counts support this clonotype. V is TRBV3-1 and J is TRBJ1-1; D ambiguous. Trimming left V 0 bases short and J 8 bases short, with 10 bases between. CDR3 length equals 13 residues. Germline V CDR1 and CDR2: LGHDT, YNNKEL (reference sequence). CDR3 in amino acids: CASSQDVESEAFF. The DNA of the CDR3 is TGTGCCAGCAGCCAAGATGTGGAGTCCGAAGCTTTCTTT. Together with reference TRBV3-1 and TRBJ1-1, the CDR3 gives the full variable domain: DTAVSQTPKYLVTQMGNDKSIKCEQNLGHDTMYWYKQDSKKFLKIMFSYNNKELIINETVPNRFSPKSPDKAHLNLHINSLELGDSAVYFCASSQDVESEAFFGQGTRLTVV.

This clonotype was detected ten times or more. This chain links TRBV29-1 with TRBJ2-6; D ambiguous. This CDR3 spans 14 amino acids. Trimming shortened V by 5 bases and J by 4 bases, and 12 bases separated the two germline ends. The germline gives CDR1 SQVTM, CDR2 ANQGSEA. CDR3 DNA: TGCAGCGTTTCGCAGTTCGCGGGGGCCAACGTCCTGACTTTC. Translating it yields CSVSQFAGANVLTF.

This clonotype was seen a few times. The chain uses TRBV12-5 and TRBJ1-1, with a possible D match to TRBD1 (5 bases). CDR3 size: 18 residues. V was shortened by 0 bases and J by 1 base, with 18 bases between the two germline ends. Germline V CDR1 and CDR2: LGHNT, FRNRAP. The CDR3 sequence is CASGLVLIKFGGNTEAFF. DNA for the CDR3: TGTGCTAGTGGTTTGGTACTTATCAAGTTTGGGGGGAACACTGAAGCTTTCTTT.

This clonotype has a count of ten or more. The chain couples TRBV6-6 to TRBJ1-5; 7 bases map to TRBD1. This CDR3 spans 17 amino acids. Germline trimming cut 4 bases from V and 3 bases from J; bases unmatched to any gene: 12. From germline, CDR1 is MNHNY and CDR2 SVGAGI (reference sequence). CDR3 sequence (DNA): TGTGCCAGCAGTTCCCCTCACAGGGGACGCTTCAATCAGCCCCAGCATTTT. Its protein product is CASSSPHRGRFNQPQHF.

This clonotype was found many times. The chain links TRBV5-1 to TRBJ2-7, with D unresolved. The V gene's germline CDR1 is SGHRS and CDR2 YFSETQ. V lost 0 bases and J lost 2, with 9 bases in between. The CDR3 runs to 14 residues. The CDR3 sequence is CASSLERPAYEQYF. CDR3 sequence (DNA): TGCGCCAGCAGCTTGGAACGGCCAGCCTACGAGCAGTACTTC.

In the case of this clonotype: A read error is possible here, since a much larger clone lies one base away. The chain combines TRBV20-1 with TRBJ1-5; TRBD1 matches 8 bases. Germline CDR1 is DFQATT and CDR2 is SNEGSKA (reference sequence). CDR3 length: 14 residues. V gave up 4 bases and J gave up 3 bases; unmatched junction bases: 5. The CDR3 DNA reads as TGCAGTGCTAAACAGGGGGAGAACAATCAGCCCCAGCATTTT. Amino acid sequence: CSAKQGENNQPQHF.

This clonotype was counted many times. V usage is TRBV30 and J usage is TRBJ2-2; either TRBD1 or TRBD2 may supply D (5 bases each). The CDR3 runs 15 residues. V gave up 1 base and J gave up 3 bases, with 12 bases separating them. Germline CDR1 is GTSNPN and CDR2 is SVGIG (reference sequence). CDR3 in DNA: TGTGCCTGGAGTGGGGGACGGGTTGACACCGGGGAGCTGTTTTTT. Amino acid sequence: CAWSGGRVDTGELFF.

This clonotype occurred many times. The chain has TRBV3-1 and TRBJ2-7; D might be TRBD1 (5 bases). Germline V gene lookup returns CDR1 LGHDT and CDR2 YNNKEL (reference sequence). This CDR3 has 14 residues. Deletions cut 2 bases from V and 7 bases from J, with 15 bases between. The CDR3 loop reads CASSQSSRAWEQYF. The CDR3 DNA is TGTGCCAGCAGCCAAAGTAGCAGGGCCTGGGAGCAGTACTTC.

This clonotype has at least ten counts. The rearrangement uses TRBV7-9 and TRBJ2-1; the D is unclear. The germline CDR1 and CDR2 sequences are SEHNR and FQNEAQ (reference sequence). With 5 bases removed from V and 5 bases from J, the gap between germline ends came to 10 bases. CDR3 length: 13 amino acids. The CDR3 reads CASSRRLDNEQFF. The CDR3 coding sequence is TGTGCCAGCAGCAGAAGACTCGACAATGAGCAGTTCTTC.

The chain carries TRBV6-1 and TRBJ1-2, with TRBD1 matching 10 bases. Losses at the gene ends were 6 bases for V and 8 bases for J; bases not matched to a gene: 9. The CDR3 extends over 14 amino acids. The germline gives CDR1 MNHNS, CDR2 SASEGT. The CDR3 DNA sequence: TGTGCCAGCAGCCCCGGGACAGGGGCCGGCGGCTACACCTTC. As protein: CASSPGTGAGGYTF.

Worth noting for this clonotype: Just one base apart from a much larger clone, this may be a read error. The J gene is TRBJ2-1, the V gene TRBV7-2; no firm D call. Between the trimmed V and J ends, which lost 0 bases and 4 bases, there was a span of 7 bases. This CDR3 region has 14 residues. Germline loops: CDR1 SGHTA, CDR2 FQGNSA. CDR3 nucleotides: TGTGCCAGCAGCTTAGCCGCCCGGTACAATGAGCAGTTCTTC. Translation: CASSLAARYNEQFF.

The chain carries TRBV6-5 and TRBJ2-2; TRBD1 agrees at 9 bases. The CDR3 extends over 15 amino acids. Trimming took 2 bases from V and 4 from J; bases not matched to a gene: 2. Germline CDR1 is MNHEY and CDR2 is SVGAGI. The CDR3 region is CASSYNRGPTGELFF. The DNA for the CDR3 is TGTGCCAGCAGTTACAACAGGGGGCCCACCGGGGAGCTGTTTTTT.

This clonotype was picked up a small number of times. The rearrangement links TRBV5-1 to TRBJ2-1; 13 positions match TRBD2. CDR1 and CDR2 from the germline V gene are SGHRS and YFSETQ. The CDR3 loop spans 17 amino acids. Losses at the gene ends were 0 bases for V and 8 bases for J; bases not matched to a gene: 8. The chain's CDR3 is CASSLGGLAGEGDEQFF. In DNA form, the CDR3 reads TGCGCCAGCAGCTTGGGAGGACTAGCGGGGGAAGGCGATGAGCAGTTCTTC.

Of note for this clonotype: The junction departs from germline at one end; a sequencing error may be responsible. The chain is built from TRBV7-9 and TRBJ2-7; D remains unclear. Per germline, CDR1 SEHNR and CDR2 FQNEAQ (reference sequence). The CDR3 loop spans 14 amino acids. The CDR3 DNA reads as TGTGTCAGCAGCTTCGGCTCAACGGCCTACGAGCAGTACTTC. It encodes CVSSFGSTAYEQYF.

V is TRBV14 and J is TRBJ1-2; D not certain. CDR1 is SGHDN, CDR2 FVKESK, per germline. The V gene lost 1 base and the J gene lost 8 bases, with 5 bases spanning the gap. The CDR3 loop spans 11 amino acids. CDR3 protein: CASSQAEGYTF. The CDR3 DNA reads TGTGCCAGCAGCCAAGCGGAAGGCTACACCTTC.